This T cell receptor (beta chain) was retrieved from a study of blood T cell repertoires in COVID-19. Per germline, CDR1 SGHKS and CDR2 YYEKEE (reference sequence). Trimming took off 1 base at V and 7 bases at J, with 12 bases between the two ends. This CDR3 is built from 14 residues. Method: immunoSEQ multiplex PCR; TCRdb's copy keeps in-frame clones and lacks some. This table has about 290,000 clones, around four fifths appearing once. V is TRBV5-5 and J is TRBJ2-1; perhaps TRBD1 as D (6 bases). The specimen was peripheral blood. This clonotype originated in a woman between 45 and 65 years old with active or convalescent COVID-19. CDR3 coding DNA: TGTGCCAGCAGCTTGTCCAGTACAGGGAATGAGCAGTTCTTC. It encodes CASSLSSTGNEQFF.